These 9 T cell receptor beta chains came from one sample sequenced in a study of blood T cell repertoires in COVID-19. Libraries were prepared by immunoSEQ multiplex PCR; TCRdb keeps only in-frame clonotypes and omits some of them. Among tens of thousands of clones listed, 75% to 90% were seen once. The source material was peripheral blood. The receptor set was obtained from a male donor with acute or convalescent COVID-19.

The rearrangement joins TRBV5-1 to TRBJ2-1; the match to TRBD2 covers 10 bases. The CDR3 totals 16 residues. V lost 0 bases, J lost 7 bases, and 7 bases stayed unmatched. Germline V gene lookup returns CDR1 SGHRS and CDR2 YFSETQ. CDR3 in DNA: TGCGCCAGCAGCTTGGAAGCGGGGGGGCCGGGTAATGAGCAGTTCTTC. Translating gives CASSLEAGGPGNEQFF.

The chain is built from TRBV1 and TRBJ2-5; TRBD1, the table's D call, lacks a check against the DNA. TRBV1 is listed as a pseudogene. The CDR3 length is 16 residues. CDR3 coding DNA: TGCACCAGCAGCCAAGATCTGGCCTTAAGACAAGAGACCCAGTACTTC. This gives the protein CTSSQDLALRQETQYF.

V usage is TRBV3-1 (or the pseudogene TRBV3-2) and J usage is TRBJ1-2; 9 bases are a match to TRBD1. Losses at the gene ends were 2 bases for V and 8 bases for J; bases not matched to a gene: 3. Germline assignment: CDR1 LGHDT and CDR2 YNNKEL (reference sequence). This CDR3 contains 13 residues. CDR3 DNA: TGTGCCAGCAGCCAACGGACAGGGGACGGCTACACCTTC. Its protein is CASSQRTGDGYTF.

The chain combines TRBV7-2 with TRBJ2-7; 9 bases are a match to TRBD2. CDR3 length: 16 amino acids. CDR1 and CDR2 (germline): SGHTA, FQGNSA. After removal of 5 bases from V and 2 bases from J, the junction contained 10 bases not matched to a gene. The DNA of the CDR3 is TGTGCCAGCAGCCCAGAGGGTAGCGGGGGTACCTACGAGCAGTACTTC. It specifies CASSPEGSGGTYEQYF. Based on the CDR3 plus reference TRBV7-2 and TRBJ2-7, the full variable domain is GAGVSQSPSNKVTEKGKDVELRCDPISGHTALYWYRQSLGQGLEFLIYFQGNSAPDKSGLPSDRFSAERTGGSVSTLTIQRTQQEDSAVYLCASSPEGSGGTYEQYFGPGTRLTVT.

This chain uses TRBV5-1 with TRBJ2-1; 8 bases match TRBD2. Trimming at V came to 2 bases and at J to 2 bases, leaving 3 bases not matched to a gene. The CDR3 spans 15 residues. CDR1 and CDR2 (germline): SGHRS, YFSETQ. CDR3 amino acids: CASSFSGDTYNEQFF. The CDR3 DNA is TGCGCCAGCAGCTTTAGCGGGGACACCTACAATGAGCAGTTCTTC.

This chain uses TRBV6-5 with TRBJ2-7; 10 bases map to TRBD1. The CDR3 sequence is 15 residues long. J lost 5 bases, V lost 5 bases, and 9 bases had no gene match. Germline CDR1 reads MNHEY; CDR2 reads SVGAGI. The CDR3 region is CASSRLGTGVHEQYF. The CDR3 nucleotides read TGTGCCAGCAGTCGGTTAGGGACAGGGGTTCACGAGCAGTACTTC.

The chain links TRBV10-3 to TRBJ1-2; D unclear. V lost 2 bases and J 0 bases, leaving 7 bases between the germline ends. CDR3 length: 14 amino acids. Germline CDR1 ENHRY, CDR2 SYGVKD. CDR3 sequence (DNA): TGTGCCATCAGTGAGGGGCCCTCTAACTATGGCTACACCTTC. Translation gives CAISEGPSNYGYTF.

The chain uses TRBV11-1 and TRBJ2-7, with a tentative D call TRBD1 (6 bases). The CDR3 consists of 14 residues. The V gene lost 4 bases and the J gene lost 4 bases, with 14 bases spanning the gap. In germline, CDR1 is SGHAT, CDR2 FQDESV (reference sequence). The CDR3 loop reads CASSSRQVRYEQYF. The CDR3 region has the DNA TGTGCCAGCAGCTCAAGACAGGTGCGGTACGAGCAGTACTTC.

The chain couples TRBV9 to TRBJ2-3, with a weak D call TRBD1 (5 bases). There are 16 residues in the CDR3. CDR1 SGDLS and CDR2 YYNGEE come from the germline V gene. Trimming left V 0 bases short and J 1 base short, with 12 bases between. The DNA of the CDR3 is TGTGCCAGCAGCGTAGGACAGCTAGGGGGCACAGATACGCAGTATTTT. Its translation: CASSVGQLGGTDTQYF.